This TCR beta chain was captured in a study of naive and memory T cell subsets (dated by TCRdb to about 2017). Regarding the research as a whole: In the figure summarizing the skin biopsy and whole blood samples, 10 or so blood donors, 7 tuberculin skin test biopsies and 3 saline control biopsies were reported. PCR2 was typically performed as a SYBR Green qPCR that was stopped at a set threshold, although end-point PCR (roughly 6 cycles) could be used instead for low-input samples.

Library creation used 5' RACE. The ligated cDNA was amplified in four rounds of PCR with nested alpha and beta constant region primers together with the SP2 primer. TCR RNA was reverse transcribed with SuperScript IV using alpha and beta constant region primers for the blood and skin samples. T4 RNA ligase 1 was used to ligate an oligonucleotide containing the Illumina SP2 primer and a UMI to the 3' end of the cDNA. To prevent hairpin formation, the 12-nucleotide UMI was made up of two random hexamers with an eight-base spacer between them. From the second PCR onward, TCR alpha and beta chain libraries were processed separately and dual indexed for multiplexing. After pooling, the indexed libraries were analyzed by capillary electrophoresis and sequenced on either an Illumina MiSeq or NextSeq. Libraries were spiked with PhiX DNA at roughly 4.5-7% so that base diversity was increased and cluster recognition was improved. Per the source publication's procedure: Demultiplexor pulled UMIs out of read 2, joined the UMIs with the TCR sequence from read 1, and separated reads according to sample indices. V and J genes and V-J junctions were identified by Decombinator, and each TCR was assigned a five-part identifier that included V and J deletions. Collapsinator relied on UMIs to correct both sequencing errors and PCR amplification heterogeneity, producing a UMI-based abundance for each TCR. CDR3Translator turned identifiers into nucleotide sequence, translated the nucleotide sequence into amino acids, and pulled out CDR3 regions based on terminal motifs. After normalization to the amount of input RNA, the error-corrected alpha and beta TCR counts from blood and from skin were compared. TCRdb reworked the public reads: Q25 trimming with fastp, MiXCR clone assembly, productive beta chains retained. When rows share a CDR3 protein, they turn into one entry using the most common DNA and genes. The V and J calls, along with clone size, are taken from TCRdb and not from the paper's own processing. Recorded for this sample are roughly 48,000 distinct CDR3 sequences; approximately 4.8% of them occurred a single time. The top ten constitute about 0.8% of the sample.

This clonotype was picked up many times. The clone's antigen remains unknown. Qualities for individual bases were not recorded, and no much larger clone is one base off. Per the germline V gene, MNHEY is the CDR1 and SVGAGI is the CDR2. Trimming accounts for 5 bases at V and 6 bases at J, while the number of junction bases matched to no gene is 10. The CDR3 spans 15 residues, from the cysteine through the phenylalanine. Only the CDR3 part of the read is kept: 45 bases, read in frame from the first base. Overall study results and their limits: The potential sensitivity of the RNA-based method to TCR transcript changes with T cell activation and differentiation was acknowledged.

The study reported a robust and sensitive protocol to amplify, sequence and analyze TCRs, based on 3' ligation of a UMI-containing oligonucleotide to TCR cDNA. For whole blood analysis, 2.5 ml of peripheral blood was collected from healthy adult volunteers into Tempus tubes, and RNA was extracted following the manufacturer's instructions. Before reverse transcription, total RNA that had not been cell sorted was treated with RQ1 DNase, with a target input of about 1 to 1000 ng. Libraries were prepared from skin biopsies and whole blood to test how robust the pipeline was in samples where T cells are a minority population.

The sequence is built from TRBV6-5 and TRBJ1-5, and 7 junctional nucleotides match TRBD1. The clonotype originates from a female donor in good health. The DNA sequence follows: TGTGCCAGCAGTGTCAGGGGGGCTTCGGGTCAGCCCCAGCATTTT. Its protein reads: CASSVRGASGQPQHF.